The following is a T cell receptor beta chain sequence with its context. Its antigen is unidentified. The sample comes from a study of high-grade serous ovarian cancer treatment subgroups. The wider study: Samples averaged about 15,000 reads and roughly 7,700 unique TCR beta rearrangements.

Assay: immunoSEQ multiplex PCR; the TCRdb copy retains only in-frame clones and omits some. The sample has approximately 40,000 clones; over 60% are singletons. Study-level results: Spatial context was lost because tumors were sequenced in bulk.

Tumor samples were taken before definitive surgery or chemotherapy. The clonotype comes from a human donor with high-grade serous ovarian cancer. The sequencing sample was made of tumor tissue.

The CDR3 DNA sequence: TGTGCCAGCAGCCAGGACAGGTCTGGAAACACCATATATTTT. Translated: CASSQDRSGNTIYF. The V call is TRBV13, the J call TRBJ1-3; 7 bases align to TRBD1. Germline CDR1 PRHDT, CDR2 FYEKMQ (reference sequence). The length of the CDR3 is 14 residues. Trimming cost V 5 bases and J 1 base; bases outside gene matches: 2.